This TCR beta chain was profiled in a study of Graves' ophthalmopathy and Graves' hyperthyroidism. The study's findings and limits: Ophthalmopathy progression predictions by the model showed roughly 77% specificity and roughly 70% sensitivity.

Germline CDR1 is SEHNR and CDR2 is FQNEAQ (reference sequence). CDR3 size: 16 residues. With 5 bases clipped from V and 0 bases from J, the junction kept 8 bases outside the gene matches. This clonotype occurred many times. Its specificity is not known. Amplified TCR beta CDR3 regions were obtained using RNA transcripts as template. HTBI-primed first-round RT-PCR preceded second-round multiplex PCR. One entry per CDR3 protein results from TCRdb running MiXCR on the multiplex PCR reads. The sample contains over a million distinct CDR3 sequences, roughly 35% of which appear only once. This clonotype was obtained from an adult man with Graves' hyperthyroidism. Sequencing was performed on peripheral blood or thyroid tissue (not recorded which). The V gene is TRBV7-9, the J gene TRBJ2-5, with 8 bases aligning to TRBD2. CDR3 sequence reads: CASSTGAGANQETQYF. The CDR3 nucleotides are TGTGCCAGCAGCACGGGAGCGGGGGCTAACCAAGAGACCCAGTACTTC.